The clone carrying this TCR beta chain was counted a single time. These data belong to a study of glioma-infiltrating T cells. This CDR3 has 13 amino acids. With V trimmed by 3 bases and J by 8 bases, 3 bases remained unmatched. Per germline, CDR1 SEHNR and CDR2 FQNEAQ (reference sequence). TCR alpha and beta CDR3 regions were amplified from RNA using iRepertoire nested multiplex PCR. TCRdb independently ran MiXCR on the multiplex PCR reads; one entry per CDR3 protein. The table has 300,000 to 450,000 distinct CDR3 sequences, roughly 41% seen once. The rearrangement links TRBV7-9 to TRBJ1-3; 8 bases are shared with TRBD1. This receptor was taken from a human donor with low-grade glioma or glioblastoma, undergoing nonglioma brain surgery, or in good health (not recorded which). Sequencing was carried out using glioma tissue, nonneoplastic brain tissue, or PBMCs (not recorded which). CDR3 loop: CASSFGTGHTIYF. CDR3 coding DNA: TGTGCCAGCAGCTTTGGGACAGGACACACCATATATTTT.